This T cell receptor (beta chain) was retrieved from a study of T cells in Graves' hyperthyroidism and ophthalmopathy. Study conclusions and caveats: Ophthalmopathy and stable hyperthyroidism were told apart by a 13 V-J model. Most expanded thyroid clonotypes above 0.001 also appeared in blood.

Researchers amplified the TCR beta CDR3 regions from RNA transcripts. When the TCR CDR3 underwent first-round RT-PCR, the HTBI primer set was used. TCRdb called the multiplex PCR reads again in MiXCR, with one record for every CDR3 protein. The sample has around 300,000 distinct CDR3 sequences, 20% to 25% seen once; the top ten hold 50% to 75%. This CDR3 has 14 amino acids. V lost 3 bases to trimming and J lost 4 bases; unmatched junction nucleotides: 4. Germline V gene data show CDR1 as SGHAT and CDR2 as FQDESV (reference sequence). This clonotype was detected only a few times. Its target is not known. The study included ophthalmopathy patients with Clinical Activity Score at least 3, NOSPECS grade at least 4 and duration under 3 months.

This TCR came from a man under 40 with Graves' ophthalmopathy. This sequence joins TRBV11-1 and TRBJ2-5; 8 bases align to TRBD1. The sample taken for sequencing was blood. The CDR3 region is CASSLDRVRETQYF. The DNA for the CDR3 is TGTGCCAGCAGCTTGGACAGGGTGCGAGAGACCCAGTACTTC.